A selection of T cell receptor beta chains follows, all from one sample in a study of CD8+ T cells in alopecia areata. Here immunoSEQ multiplex PCR was the method, and the copy in TCRdb shows in-frame clones only, minus some. This sample has 150,000 to 200,000 clones, with around 71% found just once. The sample here was CD8+ T cells sorted from blood, taken at week 0. The receptors stem from a human donor with alopecia areata. Both conserved end residues are part of each CDR3. D genes are given only for firm matches.

TRBV30	NA	TRBJ1-6	CAWSEGISPLHF	TGTGCCTGGAGCGAGGGGATTTCACCCCTCCACTTT
TRBV9	NA	TRBJ1-6	CASSVEGVNSPLHF	TGTGCCAGCAGCGTAGAGGGGGTTAATTCACCCCTCCACTTT
TRBV10-3	NA	TRBJ1-2	CAISESEGGYGYTF	TGTGCCATCAGTGAGTCTGAGGGCGGCTATGGCTACACCTTC
TRBV15	TRBD1	TRBJ2-7	CATSLRDREVYEQYF	TGTGCCACCAGCTTACGGGACAGGGAGGTCTACGAGCAGTACTTC
TRBV25-1	NA	TRBJ2-5	CASSEETGGETQYF	TGTGCCAGCAGTGAGGAGACGGGTGGGGAGACCCAGTACTTC
TRBV25-1	NA	TRBJ1-3	CASRGGVSGNTIYF	TGTGCCAGCAGAGGTGGGGTCTCTGGAAACACCATATATTTT
TRBV14	TRBD1	TRBJ2-5	CASSLGQGETQYF	TGTGCCAGCAGCCTGGGACAGGGTGAGACCCAGTACTTC
TRBV4-2	NA	TRBJ2-5	CASSQVAGGQETQYF	TGTGCCAGCAGCCAAGTCGCCGGGGGTCAAGAGACCCAGTACTTC
TRBV5-4	TRBD1	TRBJ1-1	CASSLEQGEAFF	TGTGCCAGCAGCCTAGAACAGGGGGAGGCTTTCTTT
TRBV2	NA	TRBJ2-3	CASSGPSVTQYF	TGTGCCAGCAGTGGCCCTAGCGTAACGCAGTATTTT
TRBV6-6	NA	TRBJ2-5	CASRSQETQYF	TGTGCCAGCAGATCCCAAGAGACCCAGTACTTC
TRBV5-5	TRBD1	TRBJ2-7	CASSLGQGYYEQYF	TGTGCCAGCAGCTTGGGACAGGGGTACTACGAGCAGTACTTC
TRBV7-9	TRBD1	TRBJ2-5	CASSSDRAQETQYF	TGTGCCAGCAGCTCGGACAGGGCCCAAGAGACCCAGTACTTC